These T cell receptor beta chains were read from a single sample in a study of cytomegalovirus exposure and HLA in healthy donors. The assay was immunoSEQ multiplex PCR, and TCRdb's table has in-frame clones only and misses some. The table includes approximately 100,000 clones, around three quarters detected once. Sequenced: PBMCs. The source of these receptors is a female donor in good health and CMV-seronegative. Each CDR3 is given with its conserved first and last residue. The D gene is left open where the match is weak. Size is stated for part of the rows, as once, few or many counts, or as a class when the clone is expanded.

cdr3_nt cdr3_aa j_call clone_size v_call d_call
TGCGCCAGCAGCTCCGACACTGAAGCTTTCTTT CASSSDTEAFF TRBJ1-1 NA TRBV5-1 NA
TGTGCCAGCAGCTTCGTTTCCGGGGAGCTGTTTTTT CASSFVSGELFF TRBJ2-2 once TRBV5-6 NA
TGTGCCAGCAGCCCCCGTGGTAGTAACTATGGCTACACCTTC CASSPRGSNYGYTF TRBJ1-2 NA TRBV7-8 NA
TGCGCCAGCAGTTCTACAATAGCGGGGAACAATGAGCAGTTCTTC CASSSTIAGNNEQFF TRBJ2-1 NA TRBV5-1 TRBD2
TGTGCCTGGAACCAACAGGGGGGGAGCGGCTACACCTTC CAWNQQGGSGYTF TRBJ1-2 NA TRBV30 TRBD1
TGTGCCAGCAGCGGCGGGAATGGGGCCGGGGAGACCCAGTACTTC CASSGGNGAGETQYF TRBJ2-5 NA TRBV9 NA
TGTGCCACATGTCTGACTAGCGGGTGCACAGATACGCAGTATTTT CATCLTSGCTDTQYF TRBJ2-3 NA TRBV5-4 TRBD2
TGTGCCAGCAGCGCAAGACAGGGGGGCCCCCGGGAGCTGTTTTTT CASSARQGGPRELFF TRBJ2-2 NA TRBV9 TRBD1
TGTGCCACCAGCAGAGCGGACAGAGCCGACTATGGCTACACCTTC CATSRADRADYGYTF TRBJ1-2 NA TRBV15 NA
TGTGCCAGCACGGGGTATAGCAATCAGCCCCAGCATTTT CASTGYSNQPQHF TRBJ1-5 NA TRBV6-1 NA
TGCGCCAGCAGCTTGGGTGTGTCAGGGCTCACTGAAGCTTTCTTT CASSLGVSGLTEAFF TRBJ1-1 NA TRBV5-1 NA
TGTGCCACCAGCAGAGTAGAAGGAGGGGCCTACGAGCAGTACTTC CATSRVEGGAYEQYF TRBJ2-7 NA TRBV15 NA
TGTGCCTGGATTCCGGGGTTTGAAGCTTTCTTT CAWIPGFEAFF TRBJ1-1 NA TRBV30 NA
TGTGCCAGCAGCCCAACAACCGGGGCTTTCTTT CASSPTTGAFF TRBJ1-1 NA TRBV7-2 NA
TGTGCCATCAGTGAGTCGACAGGGAACCGGGCGGTAGCTTTCTTT CAISESTGNRAVAFF TRBJ1-1 NA TRBV10-3 TRBD1
TGCGCCAGCAGTGAGGGACAGACCTACGAGCAGTACTTC CASSEGQTYEQYF TRBJ2-7 NA TRBV10-1 NA
TGTGCCTGGAGTGTATACTCAGGCCCCGGGGCCAACGTCCTGACTTTC CAWSVYSGPGANVLTF TRBJ2-6 NA TRBV30 NA
TGTGCCAGCAGCTTTGCGGGGACCGGGGAGCTGTTTTTT CASSFAGTGELFF TRBJ2-2 NA TRBV7-8 NA
TGTGCCAGCAGCCCCACTGAGGCCTTCACAGATACGCAGTATTTT CASSPTEAFTDTQYF TRBJ2-3 NA TRBV5-6 NA
TGTGCCAGCAGCTTGGGACAGGGCATCGTGAGTGGAAACACCATATATTTT CASSLGQGIVSGNTIYF TRBJ1-3 NA TRBV7-9 TRBD1
TGTGCCAGCAGCCCCGGACAGGGGGAAGATGGCTACACCTTC CASSPGQGEDGYTF TRBJ1-2 NA TRBV7-2 TRBD1
TGTGCCAGCAGTCGGCGGGGGGGCCTGAACACTGAAGCTTTCTTT CASSRRGGLNTEAFF TRBJ1-1 NA TRBV7-8 NA
TGTGCCAGCAGCTCTAGACTAGCAGGCGAGCAGTACTTC CASSSRLAGEQYF TRBJ2-7 NA TRBV11-2 TRBD2
TGTGCCAGCGGAGAACCATACTCTGGAAACACCATATATTTT CASGEPYSGNTIYF TRBJ1-3 NA TRBV6-6 NA
TGTGCCAGCAGCCCCGCAGGGGGTCCACAAACTGGGCAGTACTTC CASSPAGGPQTGQYF TRBJ2-7 NA TRBV9 TRBD1
TGTGCCGGCAGCTTAACTGGGGGACTACTCAATGAGCAGTTCTTC CAGSLTGGLLNEQFF TRBJ2-1 NA TRBV7-9 TRBD2
TGTGCCAGCAGTGGAGGCGGGGGTGTTGAACTGTTTTTT CASSGGGGVELFF TRBJ1-4 few TRBV25-1 NA
TGTGCCTGGAAGGGGGACCTCAACACTGAAGCTTTCTTT CAWKGDLNTEAFF TRBJ1-1 NA TRBV30 NA
TGCAGTGCTAGAGACGGGTTAGAGCAGTACTTC CSARDGLEQYF TRBJ2-7 NA TRBV20-1 NA
TGTGCCAGCAGTGAAAGAGAGAATCAGCCCCAGCATTTT CASSERENQPQHF TRBJ1-5 NA TRBV6-1 NA
TGTGCCAGCAGTCCCTTAGCGGGGTCTATCAATGAGCAGTTCTTC CASSPLAGSINEQFF TRBJ2-1 few TRBV6-4 TRBD2
TGCGCCAGCAGCCGGGGACAGAACACTGAAGCTTTCTTT CASSRGQNTEAFF TRBJ1-1 few TRBV5-1 NA
TGTGCCAGCAGCAAGGGACTAGCGGGGGGTCAAGAGACCCAGTACTTC CASSKGLAGGQETQYF TRBJ2-5 NA TRBV5-4 TRBD2
TGTGCCAGCGGTGGGGGGCTCCAAGAGACCCAGTACTTC CASGGGLQETQYF TRBJ2-5 NA TRBV2 NA
TGTGCCAGCAGCTTAGTTCGTAGCGGGGGCCCCCGGGGCGGGAATGAGCAGTTCTTC CASSLVRSGGPRGGNEQFF TRBJ2-1 NA TRBV11-2 TRBD2
TGTGCCAGCAGCTTAGGCGCGTTCTCTGGAAACACCATATATTTT CASSLGAFSGNTIYF TRBJ1-3 NA TRBV7-2 NA
TGTGCCAGCAGTTACGCTTCGACAGGGACGAACACTGAAGCTTTCTTT CASSYASTGTNTEAFF TRBJ1-1 NA TRBV6-5 TRBD1
TGTGCCAGCAGTGAACTAGCGGGGGGGCGGCATGAGCAGTTCTTC CASSELAGGRHEQFF TRBJ2-1 few TRBV6-1 TRBD2
TGTGCCAGCAGTACACAGGGATCCCGGGAAAAACTGTTTTTT CASSTQGSREKLFF TRBJ1-4 NA TRBV6-6 NA
TGTGCCAGCAGCTCCGATGCTAGCGGGGGGGCTTCCTACAATGAGCAGTTCTTC CASSSDASGGASYNEQFF TRBJ2-1 NA TRBV4-2 TRBD2
TGTGCCAGCTCAGCAAGAACAGGGAGCACTGAAGCTTTCTTT CASSARTGSTEAFF TRBJ1-1 NA TRBV18 NA
TGTGCCAGCAGCGCCCTTAGCGGGGGGAACACCGGGGAGCTGTTTTTT CASSALSGGNTGELFF TRBJ2-2 NA TRBV11-2 TRBD2
TGTGCCAGCAGTGAACAGGGCCCCTCTTTGTCCTACGAGCAGTACTTC CASSEQGPSLSYEQYF TRBJ2-7 NA TRBV6-1 NA
TGTGCCAGTAGCCGGGACAGGGATTTGCATGGCTACACCTTC CASSRDRDLHGYTF TRBJ1-2 NA TRBV19 TRBD1
TGTGCCAGTAGCACCGGTTCCTTCAAGGACGAGCAGTACTTC CASSTGSFKDEQYF TRBJ2-7 NA TRBV6-5 NA
TGTGCCACGGGACAATCTAACTATGGCTACACCTTC CATGQSNYGYTF TRBJ1-2 NA TRBV10-3 NA
TGTGCCTGGAGTGGGTTAGCGGGGGGATGGGAGACCCAGTACTTC CAWSGLAGGWETQYF TRBJ2-5 NA TRBV30 TRBD2
TGTGCCTGGAGCGCAGTTAGGGGACAGAGAGTATCTGAAGCTTTCTTT CAWSAVRGQRVSEAFF TRBJ1-1 NA TRBV30 TRBD1
TGTGCCAGCAGCGCCGACTTCTTCGGAGCGGGGGCCAACGTCCTGACTTTC CASSADFFGAGANVLTF TRBJ2-6 once TRBV9 NA
TGTGCCAGCAGCCAACAGGGTTTCGAGACCCAGTACTTC CASSQQGFETQYF TRBJ2-5 NA TRBV11-2 NA
TGTGCCAGCAGTGTTACAGGAGCTGGGGCCAACGTCCTGACTTTC CASSVTGAGANVLTF TRBJ2-6 NA TRBV2 NA